A single sample gave rise to the 2 T cell receptor beta chains below, sequenced in a study of beta chain features in type 1 diabetes. The whole isolated RNA underwent reverse transcription, so sequencing captured expressed TCRB transcripts. Method: immunoSEQ multiplex PCR; TCRdb's copy keeps in-frame clones and lacks some. The table shows 60,000 or so clones, with about three fifths occurring only once. Sequencing input: Tregs from blood. All receptors derive from a woman aged 18-29 years in good health.

This clone has more than one count but fewer than ten. Here the CDR3 DNA reads TGCGCCAGCAGGGGGACAGGGTCCCTGTTCATGAACACTGAAGCTTTCTTT. Amino acid sequence: CASRGTGSLFMNTEAFF. The V gene is TRBV10-2, the J gene TRBJ1-1, with 9 bases fitting TRBD1. With V trimmed by 6 bases and J by 0 bases, 11 bases remained unmatched. CDR1 is WSHSY, CDR2 SAAADI, per germline. The CDR3 is 17 amino acids.

This clone was observed a few times. V is TRBV5-1 and J is TRBJ2-5; weak D call: TRBD2 (5 bases). Trimming shortened V by 0 bases and J by 5 bases, and 11 bases separated the two germline ends. The CDR3 runs to 14 residues. Germline V lookup: CDR1 SGHRS, CDR2 YFSETQ. CDR3 nucleotides: TGCGCCAGCAGCTTGGGCAGGAGAGGGGAGACCCAGTACTTC. As protein: CASSLGRRGETQYF.